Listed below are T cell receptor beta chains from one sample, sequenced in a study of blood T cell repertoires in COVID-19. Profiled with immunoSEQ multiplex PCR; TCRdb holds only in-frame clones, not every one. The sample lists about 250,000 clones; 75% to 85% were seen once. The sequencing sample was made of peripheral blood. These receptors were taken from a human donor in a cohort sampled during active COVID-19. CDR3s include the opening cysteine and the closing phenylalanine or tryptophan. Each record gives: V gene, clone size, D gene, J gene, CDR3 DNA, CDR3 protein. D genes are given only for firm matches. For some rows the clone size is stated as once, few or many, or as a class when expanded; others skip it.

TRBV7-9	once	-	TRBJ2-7	TGTGCCAGCAGCTTCGGGACTCCACTATACTTC	CASSFGTPLYF
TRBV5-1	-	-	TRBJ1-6	TGCGCCAGCAGCTTGGATGCAGGGGCCTATAATTCACCCCTCCACTTT	CASSLDAGAYNSPLHF
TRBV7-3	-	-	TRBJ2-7	TGTGCCAGCAGCTCCACCCCAGGGTTCGAGCAGTACTTC	CASSSTPGFEQYF
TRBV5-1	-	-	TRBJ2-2	TGCGCCAGCAGCTACAGGGTCACGAACACCGGGGAGCTGTTTTTT	CASSYRVTNTGELFF
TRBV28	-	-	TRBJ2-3	TGTGCCAGCAGTTTATCACCCAGGGAACGGACAGATACGCAGTATTTT	CASSLSPRERTDTQYF
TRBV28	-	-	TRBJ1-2	TGTGCCAGCAAACAGGCGGCGGGAAGGTATGGCTACACCTTC	CASKQAAGRYGYTF
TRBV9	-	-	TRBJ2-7	TGTGCCAGCAGCGTGCCCCCTCGAGCTCCCTACGAGCAGTACTTC	CASSVPPRAPYEQYF
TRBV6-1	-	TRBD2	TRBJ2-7	TGTGCCAGCAGTGAACCCTTGTCTAGCGGACCCTCCTACGAGCAGTACTTC	CASSEPLSSGPSYEQYF
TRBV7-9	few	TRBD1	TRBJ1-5	TGTGCCAGCGGAGACAGGGACGGGCCCCAGCATTTT	CASGDRDGPQHF
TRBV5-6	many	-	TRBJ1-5	TGTGCCAGCAGCTTGGGTACGAGCGGCAATCAGCCCCAGCATTTT	CASSLGTSGNQPQHF
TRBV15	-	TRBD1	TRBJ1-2	TGTGCCACCAGCAGAGGACTGACAGGGACGACTTCTGGCTACACCTTC	CATSRGLTGTTSGYTF
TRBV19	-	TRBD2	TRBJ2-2	TGTGCCAGTAGTTCGGGACTAGCCCGAATCGGGGAGCTGTTTTTT	CASSSGLARIGELFF
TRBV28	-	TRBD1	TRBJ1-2	TGTGCCAGCACCCGACCGGGACAGGGACTCTATGGCTACACCTTC	CASTRPGQGLYGYTF
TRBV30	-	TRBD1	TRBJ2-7	TGTGCCTGGAAAGGGGACAGAACCTACGAGCAGTACTTC	CAWKGDRTYEQYF
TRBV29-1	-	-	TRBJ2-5	TGCAGCGTCGGTCCTGGCCAAGAGACCCAGTACTTC	CSVGPGQETQYF
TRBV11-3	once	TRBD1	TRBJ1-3	TGTGCCAGCAGTTCTACAGGGGCCTCTGGAAACACCATATATTTT	CASSSTGASGNTIYF
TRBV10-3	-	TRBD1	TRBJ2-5	TGTGCCATCAGTGTGTTGACAGGGGGTCGAGAGACCCAGTACTTC	CAISVLTGGRETQYF
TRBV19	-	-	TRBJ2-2	TGTGCCAGTAAGCTGACAGACACCGGGGAGCTGTTTTTT	CASKLTDTGELFF
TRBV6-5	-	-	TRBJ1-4	TGTGCCAGCAGCGCCACAGGACAGTCAAATGAAAAACTGTTTTTT	CASSATGQSNEKLFF
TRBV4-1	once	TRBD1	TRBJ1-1	TGCGCCAGCAGCCTCGGACAGGGGGCGTTGGACACTGAAGCTTTCTTT	CASSLGQGALDTEAFF
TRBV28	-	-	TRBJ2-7	TGTGCCAGCAGGGGGCACGACAGGAACGAGCAGTACTTC	CASRGHDRNEQYF
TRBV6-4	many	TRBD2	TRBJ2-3	TGTGCCAGCAGTGTCAGGGGAAATAGCGGGAGGGCCCTTGATACGCAGTATTTT	CASSVRGNSGRALDTQYF
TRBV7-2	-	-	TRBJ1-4	TGTGCCAGCAGCGCCACTGGGGCTTATGAAAAACTGTTTTTT	CASSATGAYEKLFF
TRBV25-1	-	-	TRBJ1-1	TGTGCCAGCAGTGAAATCGACAGACCGAACACTGAAGCTTTCTTT	CASSEIDRPNTEAFF
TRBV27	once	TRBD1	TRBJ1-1	TGTGCCAGCAGCTCCCCGGGACAGGGGACCACTGAAGCTTTCTTT	CASSSPGQGTTEAFF
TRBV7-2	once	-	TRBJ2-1	TGTGCCAGCAGCTTAGCGGGGAGAGTTGATGAGCAGTTCTTC	CASSLAGRVDEQFF
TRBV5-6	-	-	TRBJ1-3	TGTGCCAGCAGCTTACTGACAGTGTCCTCTGGAAACACCATATATTTT	CASSLLTVSSGNTIYF
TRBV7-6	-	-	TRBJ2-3	TGTGCCAGCAGCTTAGGACCGGGAGTCGCAGATACGCAGTATTTT	CASSLGPGVADTQYF
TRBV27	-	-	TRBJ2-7	TGTGCCAGCAAACGGGAGAGCTCCCCTTTGTACTTC	CASKRESSPLYF
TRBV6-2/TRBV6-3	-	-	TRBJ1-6	TGTGCCAGCAGCCCTACACCCGGGACAAAGTATAATTCACCCCTCCACTTT	CASSPTPGTKYNSPLHF
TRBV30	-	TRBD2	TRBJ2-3	TGTGCCTGGAGTGGTGCGGGACTAGCGATTGCAGATACGCAGTATTTT	CAWSGAGLAIADTQYF
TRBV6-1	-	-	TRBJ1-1	TGTGCCAGCAGTGAGAATCAGGCAGAAGCTTTCTTT	CASSENQAEAFF
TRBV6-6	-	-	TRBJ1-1	TGTGCCAGCACCTCCCCGGGAGGGGGTAGCACTGAAGCTTTCTTT	CASTSPGGGSTEAFF
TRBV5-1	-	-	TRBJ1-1	TGCGCCAGCAGCTTGGAACAGGGTGGCACTGAAGCTTTCTTT	CASSLEQGGTEAFF
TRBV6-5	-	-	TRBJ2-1	TGTGCCAGCACCCCTTGGGGCCGCGACTACAATGAGCAGTTCTTC	CASTPWGRDYNEQFF
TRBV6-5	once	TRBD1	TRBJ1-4	TGTGCCAGCACCCCGGGGACAGGGAACGAAAAACTGTTTTTT	CASTPGTGNEKLFF
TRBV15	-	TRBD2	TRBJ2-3	TGTGCCACCAGCAGAGATAGCGGGAGAACAGATACGCAGTATTTT	CATSRDSGRTDTQYF